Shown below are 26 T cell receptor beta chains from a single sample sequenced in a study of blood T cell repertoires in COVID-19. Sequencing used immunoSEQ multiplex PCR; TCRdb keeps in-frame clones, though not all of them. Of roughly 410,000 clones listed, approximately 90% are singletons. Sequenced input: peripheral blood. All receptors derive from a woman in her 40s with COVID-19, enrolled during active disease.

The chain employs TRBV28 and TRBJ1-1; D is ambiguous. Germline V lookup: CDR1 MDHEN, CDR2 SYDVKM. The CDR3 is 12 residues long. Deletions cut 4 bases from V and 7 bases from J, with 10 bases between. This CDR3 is CASSSDYSEAFF. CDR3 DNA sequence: TGTGCCAGCAGTTCCGATTACAGTGAAGCTTTCTTT. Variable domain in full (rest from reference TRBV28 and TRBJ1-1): DVKVTQSSRYLVKRTGEKVFLECVQDMDHENMFWYRQDPGLGLRLIYFSYDVKMKEKGDIPEGYSVSREKKERFSLILESASTNQTSMYLCASSSDYSEAFFGQGTRLTVV.

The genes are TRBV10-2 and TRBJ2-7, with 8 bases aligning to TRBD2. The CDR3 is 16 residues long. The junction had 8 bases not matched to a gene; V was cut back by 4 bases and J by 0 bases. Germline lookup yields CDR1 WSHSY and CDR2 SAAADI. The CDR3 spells CASSARGGTPSYEQYF. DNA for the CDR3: TGCGCCAGCAGTGCCCGGGGGGGGACACCCTCCTACGAGCAGTACTTC.

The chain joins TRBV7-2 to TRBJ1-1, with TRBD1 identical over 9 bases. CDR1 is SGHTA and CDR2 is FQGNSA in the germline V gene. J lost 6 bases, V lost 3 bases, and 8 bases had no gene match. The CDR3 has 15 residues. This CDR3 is CASSFPGTGSPEAFF. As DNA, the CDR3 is TGTGCCAGCAGCTTTCCCGGGACAGGGTCTCCTGAAGCTTTCTTT.

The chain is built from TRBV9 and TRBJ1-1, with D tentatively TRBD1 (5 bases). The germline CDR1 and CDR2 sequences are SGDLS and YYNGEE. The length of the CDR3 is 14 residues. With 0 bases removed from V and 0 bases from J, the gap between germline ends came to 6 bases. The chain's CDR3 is CASSVEGLNTEAFF. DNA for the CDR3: TGTGCCAGCAGCGTAGAGGGGCTGAACACTGAAGCTTTCTTT.

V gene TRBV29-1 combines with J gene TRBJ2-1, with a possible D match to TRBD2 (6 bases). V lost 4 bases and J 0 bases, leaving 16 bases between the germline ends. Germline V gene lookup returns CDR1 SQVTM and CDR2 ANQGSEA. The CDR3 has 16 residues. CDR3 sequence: CSVGFLAGSSYNEQFF. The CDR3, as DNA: TGCAGCGTTGGGTTCCTGGCGGGGAGCTCCTACAATGAGCAGTTCTTC.

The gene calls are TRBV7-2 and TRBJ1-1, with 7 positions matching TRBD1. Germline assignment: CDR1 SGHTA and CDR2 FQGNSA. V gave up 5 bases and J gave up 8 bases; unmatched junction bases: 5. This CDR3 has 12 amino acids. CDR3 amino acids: CASSPSGGEAFF. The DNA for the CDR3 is TGTGCCAGCAGCCCATCAGGGGGAGAAGCTTTCTTT.

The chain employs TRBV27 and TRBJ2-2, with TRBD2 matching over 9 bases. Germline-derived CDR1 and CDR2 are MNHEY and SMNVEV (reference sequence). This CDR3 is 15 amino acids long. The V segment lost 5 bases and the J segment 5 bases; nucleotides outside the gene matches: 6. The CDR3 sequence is CASSIIAGVTGELFF. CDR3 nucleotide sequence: TGTGCCAGCAGTATCATAGCGGGAGTGACCGGGGAGCTGTTTTTT.

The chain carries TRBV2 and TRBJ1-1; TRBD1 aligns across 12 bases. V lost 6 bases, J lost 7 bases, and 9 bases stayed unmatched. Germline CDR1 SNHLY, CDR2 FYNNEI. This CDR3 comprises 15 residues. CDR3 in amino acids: CASRPRGTGGIEAFF. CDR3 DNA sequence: TGTGCCAGCAGGCCCAGGGGGACAGGGGGCATTGAAGCTTTCTTT.

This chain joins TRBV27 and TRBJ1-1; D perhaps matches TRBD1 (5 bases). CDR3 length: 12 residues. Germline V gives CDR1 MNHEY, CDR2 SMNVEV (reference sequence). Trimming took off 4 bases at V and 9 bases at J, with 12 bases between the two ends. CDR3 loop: CASSSWGRKAFF. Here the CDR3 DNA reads TGTGCCAGCAGTTCTTGGGGCAGGAAAGCTTTCTTT.

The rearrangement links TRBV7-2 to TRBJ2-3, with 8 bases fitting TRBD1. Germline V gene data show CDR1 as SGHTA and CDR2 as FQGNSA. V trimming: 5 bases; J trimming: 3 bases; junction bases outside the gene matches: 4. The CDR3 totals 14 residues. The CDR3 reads CASSAWTGTDTQYF. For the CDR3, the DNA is TGTGCCAGCAGCGCATGGACAGGGACAGATACGCAGTATTTT.

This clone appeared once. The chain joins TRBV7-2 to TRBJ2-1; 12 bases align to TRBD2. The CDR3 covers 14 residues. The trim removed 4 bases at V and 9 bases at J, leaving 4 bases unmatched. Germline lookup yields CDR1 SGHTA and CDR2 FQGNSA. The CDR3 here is CASSSGLAGVEQFF. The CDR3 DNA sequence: TGTGCCAGCAGCTCGGGACTAGCGGGTGTTGAGCAGTTCTTC.

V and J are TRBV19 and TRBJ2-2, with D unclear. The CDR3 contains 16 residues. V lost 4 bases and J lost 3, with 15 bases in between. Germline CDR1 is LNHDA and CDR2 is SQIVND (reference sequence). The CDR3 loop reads CASSTRPPRDTGELFF. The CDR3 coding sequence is TGTGCCAGTAGTACCCGACCTCCTCGGGACACCGGGGAGCTGTTTTTT.

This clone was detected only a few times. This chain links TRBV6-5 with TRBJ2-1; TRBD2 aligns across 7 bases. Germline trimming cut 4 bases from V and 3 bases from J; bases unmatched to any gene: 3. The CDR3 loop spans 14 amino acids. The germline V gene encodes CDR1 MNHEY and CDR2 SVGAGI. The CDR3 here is CASSLLADYNEQFF. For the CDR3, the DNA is TGTGCCAGCAGTTTGCTAGCGGACTACAATGAGCAGTTCTTC.

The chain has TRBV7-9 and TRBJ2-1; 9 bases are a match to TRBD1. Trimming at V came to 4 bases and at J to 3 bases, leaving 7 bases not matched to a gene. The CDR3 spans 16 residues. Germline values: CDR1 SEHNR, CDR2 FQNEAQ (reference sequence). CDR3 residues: CASSSTGGGGYNEQFF. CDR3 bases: TGTGCCAGCAGCTCGACAGGGGGAGGGGGCTACAATGAGCAGTTCTTC.

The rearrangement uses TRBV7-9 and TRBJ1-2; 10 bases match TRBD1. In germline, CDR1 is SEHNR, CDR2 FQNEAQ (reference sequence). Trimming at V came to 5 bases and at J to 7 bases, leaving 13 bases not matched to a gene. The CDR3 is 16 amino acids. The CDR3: CASSLIGGTGASGYTF. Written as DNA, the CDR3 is TGTGCCAGCAGCCTAATAGGGGGGACAGGGGCCTCTGGCTACACCTTC. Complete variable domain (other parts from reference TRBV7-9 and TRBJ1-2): DTGVSQNPRHKITKRGQNVTFRCDPISEHNRLYWYRQTLGQGPEFLTYFQNEAQLEKSRLLSDRFSAERPKGSFSTLEIQRTEQGDSAMYLCASSLIGGTGASGYTFGSGTRLTVV.

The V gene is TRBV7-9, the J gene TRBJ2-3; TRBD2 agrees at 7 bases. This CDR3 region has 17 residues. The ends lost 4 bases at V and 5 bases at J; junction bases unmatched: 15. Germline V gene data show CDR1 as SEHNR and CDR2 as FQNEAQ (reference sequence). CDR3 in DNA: TGTGCCAGCAGCTCCCCCCGGGGAGGGTTGCTAGGAGATACGCAGTATTTT. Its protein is CASSSPRGGLLGDTQYF.

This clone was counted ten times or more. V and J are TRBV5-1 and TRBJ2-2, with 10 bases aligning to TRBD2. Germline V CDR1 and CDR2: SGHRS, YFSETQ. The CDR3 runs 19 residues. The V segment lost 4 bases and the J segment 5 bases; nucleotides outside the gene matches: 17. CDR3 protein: CASSLSPGLAGVRTGELFF. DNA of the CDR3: TGCGCCAGCAGCCTAAGCCCAGGGCTAGCGGGAGTGCGGACCGGGGAGCTGTTTTTT.

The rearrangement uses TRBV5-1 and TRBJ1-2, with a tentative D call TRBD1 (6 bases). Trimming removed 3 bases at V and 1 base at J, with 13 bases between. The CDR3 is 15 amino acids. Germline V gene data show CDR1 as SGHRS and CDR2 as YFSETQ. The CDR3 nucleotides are TGCGCCAGCAGCTCACAGGGTTCCGGTAACTATGGCTACACCTTC. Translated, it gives CASSSQGSGNYGYTF.

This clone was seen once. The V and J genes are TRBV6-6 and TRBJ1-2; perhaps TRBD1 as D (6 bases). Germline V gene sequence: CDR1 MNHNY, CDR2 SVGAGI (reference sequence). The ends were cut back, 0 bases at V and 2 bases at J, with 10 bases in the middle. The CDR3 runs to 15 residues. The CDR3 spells CASSYSGRGNYGYTF. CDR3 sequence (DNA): TGTGCCAGCAGTTACTCGGGCAGGGGAAACTATGGCTACACCTTC.

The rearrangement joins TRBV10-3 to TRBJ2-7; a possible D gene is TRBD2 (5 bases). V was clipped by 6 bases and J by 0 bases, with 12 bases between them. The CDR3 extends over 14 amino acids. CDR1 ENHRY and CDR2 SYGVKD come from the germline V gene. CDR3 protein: CAISAGISSYEQYF. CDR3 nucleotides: TGTGCCATCAGCGCCGGGATAAGCTCCTACGAGCAGTACTTC.

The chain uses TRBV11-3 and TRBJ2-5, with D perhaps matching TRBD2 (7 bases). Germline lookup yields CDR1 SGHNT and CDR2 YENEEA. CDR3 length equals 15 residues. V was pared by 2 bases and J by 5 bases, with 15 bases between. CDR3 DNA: TGTGCCAGCAGCTTATCGGGGGGCGGTGGGGAGACCCAGTACTTC. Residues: CASSLSGGGGETQYF.

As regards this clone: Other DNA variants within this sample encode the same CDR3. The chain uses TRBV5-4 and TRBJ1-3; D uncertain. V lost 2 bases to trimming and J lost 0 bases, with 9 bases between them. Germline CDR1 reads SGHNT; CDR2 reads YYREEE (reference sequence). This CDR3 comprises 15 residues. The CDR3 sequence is CASSFGGDSGNTIYF. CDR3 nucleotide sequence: TGTGCCAGCAGCTTTGGCGGAGACTCTGGAAACACCATATATTTT.

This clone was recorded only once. The CDR3, as DNA: TGTGCCACCAGCATGGTTGAGGGTCCTGAAGCTTTCTTT. This codes for CATSMVEGPEAFF. The chain carries TRBV15 and TRBJ1-1, with D hard to call. V was pared by 4 bases and J by 6 bases, with 12 bases between. CDR1 and CDR2 (germline): LNHNV, YYDKDF (reference sequence). This CDR3 has 13 residues.

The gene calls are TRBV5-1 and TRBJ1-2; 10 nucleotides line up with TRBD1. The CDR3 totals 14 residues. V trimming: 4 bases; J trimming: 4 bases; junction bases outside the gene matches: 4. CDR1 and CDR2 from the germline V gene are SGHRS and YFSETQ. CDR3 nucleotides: TGCGCCAGCAGCCAGACAGGGGGCGCCTATGGCTACACCTTC. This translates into CASSQTGGAYGYTF. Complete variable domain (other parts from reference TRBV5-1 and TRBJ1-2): KAGVTQTPRYLIKTRGQQVTLSCSPISGHRSVSWYQQTPGQGLQFLFEYFSETQRNKGNFPGRFSGRQFSNSRSEMNVSTLELGDSALYLCASSQTGGAYGYTFGSGTRLTVV.

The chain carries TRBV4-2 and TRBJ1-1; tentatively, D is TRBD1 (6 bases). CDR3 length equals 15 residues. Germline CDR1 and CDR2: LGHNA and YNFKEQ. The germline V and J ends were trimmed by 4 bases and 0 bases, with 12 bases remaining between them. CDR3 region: CASSRAGDMNTEAFF. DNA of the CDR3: TGTGCCAGCAGCCGGGCAGGGGACATGAACACTGAAGCTTTCTTT.

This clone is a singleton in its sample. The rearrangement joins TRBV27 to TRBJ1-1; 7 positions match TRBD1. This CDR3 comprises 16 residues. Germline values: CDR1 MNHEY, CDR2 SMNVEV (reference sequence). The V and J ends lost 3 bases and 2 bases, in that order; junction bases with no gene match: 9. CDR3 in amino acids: CASSFRRRGRNTEAFF. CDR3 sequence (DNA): TGTGCCAGCAGTTTTCGTCGGAGGGGGCGAAACACTGAAGCTTTCTTT.